The source of this T cell receptor beta chain is a study of T cells in Graves' hyperthyroidism and ophthalmopathy. Overall study results and limits: Among thyroid clonotypes expanded above 0.001, most also appeared in blood.

Researchers took RNA transcripts and amplified the TCR beta CDR3 regions from them. First-round RT-PCR with HTBI primers amplified the TCR CDR3 region. TCRdb reprocessed the multiplex PCR reads via MiXCR and lists one record per CDR3 protein. Among fewer than 650,000 distinct CDR3 sequences, 46% were seen once, and the ten largest hold 44%. This clonotype was counted at least ten times. Its target is unknown. The J segment lost 0 bases and the V segment lost 11 bases, leaving 5 bases of the junction unmatched. The CDR3 contains 15 residues. The germline CDR1 and CDR2 sequences are SNHLY and FYNNEI. The sample was peripheral blood or thyroid tissue (not recorded which). The V call is TRBV2, the J call TRBJ2-2; TRBD1 matches at 11 bases. The receptor was isolated from an adult woman with Graves' disease, either hyperthyroidism or ophthalmopathy (not recorded which). DNA of the CDR3: TGTGCCGGTAGGACAGGGGGCCCGAACACCGGGGAGCTGTTTTTT. Residues: CAGRTGGPNTGELFF.